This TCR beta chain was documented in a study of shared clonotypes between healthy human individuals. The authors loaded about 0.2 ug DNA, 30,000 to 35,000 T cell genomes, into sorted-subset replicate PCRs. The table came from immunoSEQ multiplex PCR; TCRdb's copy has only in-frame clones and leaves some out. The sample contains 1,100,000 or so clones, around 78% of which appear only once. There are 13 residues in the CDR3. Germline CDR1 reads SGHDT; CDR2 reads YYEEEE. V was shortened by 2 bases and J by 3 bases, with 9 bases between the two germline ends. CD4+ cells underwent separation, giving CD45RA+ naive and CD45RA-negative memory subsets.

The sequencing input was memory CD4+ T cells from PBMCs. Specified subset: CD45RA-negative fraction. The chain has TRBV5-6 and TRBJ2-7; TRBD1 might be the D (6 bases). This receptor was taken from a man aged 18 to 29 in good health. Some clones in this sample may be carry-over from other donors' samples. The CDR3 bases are TGTGCCAGCAGCTTCGGGACATTCTACGAGCAGTACTTC. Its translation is CASSFGTFYEQYF.